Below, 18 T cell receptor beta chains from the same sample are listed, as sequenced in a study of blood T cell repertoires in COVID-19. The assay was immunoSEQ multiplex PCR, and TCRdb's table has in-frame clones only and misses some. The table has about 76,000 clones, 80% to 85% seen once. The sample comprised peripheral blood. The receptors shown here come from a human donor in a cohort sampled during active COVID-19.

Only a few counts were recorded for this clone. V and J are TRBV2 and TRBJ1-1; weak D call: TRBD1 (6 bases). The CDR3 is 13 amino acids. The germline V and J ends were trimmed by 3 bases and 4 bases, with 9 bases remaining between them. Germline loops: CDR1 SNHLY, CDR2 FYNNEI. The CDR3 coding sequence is TGTGCCAGCAGTGACCAGGGGAGCACTGAAGCTTTCTTT. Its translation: CASSDQGSTEAFF.

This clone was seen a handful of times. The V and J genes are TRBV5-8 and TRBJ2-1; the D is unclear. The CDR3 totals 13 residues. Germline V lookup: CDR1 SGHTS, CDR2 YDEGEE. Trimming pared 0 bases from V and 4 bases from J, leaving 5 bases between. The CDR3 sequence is CASSLGQYNEQFF. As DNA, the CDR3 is TGTGCCAGCAGCTTGGGGCAGTACAATGAGCAGTTCTTC.

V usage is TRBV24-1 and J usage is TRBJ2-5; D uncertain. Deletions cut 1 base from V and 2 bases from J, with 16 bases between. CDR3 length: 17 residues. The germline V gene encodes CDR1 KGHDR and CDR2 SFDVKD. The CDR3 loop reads CATSDLTRYSRQETQYF. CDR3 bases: TGTGCCACCAGTGATTTAACGAGATACTCCCGTCAAGAGACCCAGTACTTC.

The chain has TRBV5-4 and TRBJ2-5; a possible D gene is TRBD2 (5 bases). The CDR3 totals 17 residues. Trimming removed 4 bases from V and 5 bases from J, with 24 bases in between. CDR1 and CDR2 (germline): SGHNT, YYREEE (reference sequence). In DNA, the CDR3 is TGTGCCAGCAGCGCTGAGGGTTGGGAGCAGGTAGTCGAGACCCAGTACTTC. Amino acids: CASSAEGWEQVVETQYF.

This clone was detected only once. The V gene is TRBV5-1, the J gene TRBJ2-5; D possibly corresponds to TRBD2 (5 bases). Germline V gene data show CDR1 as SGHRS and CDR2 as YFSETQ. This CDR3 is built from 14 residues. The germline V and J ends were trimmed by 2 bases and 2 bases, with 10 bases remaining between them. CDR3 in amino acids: CASSFSGVQETQYF. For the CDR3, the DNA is TGCGCCAGCAGCTTTTCCGGGGTTCAAGAGACCCAGTACTTC.

The CDR3 is CATGTVPGEEDQPQHF. The CDR3 DNA reads as TGTGCCACCGGGACAGTGCCAGGGGAAGAGGATCAGCCCCAGCATTTT. The chain links TRBV11-3 to TRBJ1-5, with TRBD1 matching 7 bases. The CDR3 is 16 residues long. CDR1 is SGHNT and CDR2 is YENEEA in the germline V gene. Unmatched junction bases numbered 17, after V lost 10 bases and J lost 5 bases.

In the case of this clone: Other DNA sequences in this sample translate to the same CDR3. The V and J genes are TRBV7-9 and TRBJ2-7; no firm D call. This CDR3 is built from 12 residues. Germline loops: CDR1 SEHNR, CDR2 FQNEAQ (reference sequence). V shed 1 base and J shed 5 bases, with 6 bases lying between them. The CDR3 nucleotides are TGTGCCAGCAGCTTAGGTAGAAACGAGCAGTACTTC. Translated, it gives CASSLGRNEQYF.

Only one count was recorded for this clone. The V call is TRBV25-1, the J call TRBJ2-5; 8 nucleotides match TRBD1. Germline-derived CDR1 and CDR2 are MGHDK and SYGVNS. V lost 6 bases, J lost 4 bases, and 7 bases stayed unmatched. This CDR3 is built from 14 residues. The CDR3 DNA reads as TGTGCCAGCAGATCAACAGGGGGGATAGAGACCCAGTACTTC. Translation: CASRSTGGIETQYF.

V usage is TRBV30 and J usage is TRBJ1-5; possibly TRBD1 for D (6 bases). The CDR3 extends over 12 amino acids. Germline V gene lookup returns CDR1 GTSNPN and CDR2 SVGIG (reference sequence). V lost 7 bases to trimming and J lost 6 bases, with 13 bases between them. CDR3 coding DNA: TGTGCCTTCAACAGGGAGGGTCAGCCCCAGCATTTT. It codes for CAFNREGQPQHF.

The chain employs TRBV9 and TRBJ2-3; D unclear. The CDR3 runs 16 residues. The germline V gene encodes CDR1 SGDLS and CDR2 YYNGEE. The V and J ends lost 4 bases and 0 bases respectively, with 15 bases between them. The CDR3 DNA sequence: TGTGCCAGCAGCCCTGAGTGGGCCCCTAGCACAGATACGCAGTATTTT. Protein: CASSPEWAPSTDTQYF.

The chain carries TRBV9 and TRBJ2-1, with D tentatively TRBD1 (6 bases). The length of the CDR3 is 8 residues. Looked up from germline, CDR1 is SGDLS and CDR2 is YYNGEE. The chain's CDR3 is CVGGEQFF. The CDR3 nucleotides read TGTGTAGGGGGTGAGCAGTTCTTC.

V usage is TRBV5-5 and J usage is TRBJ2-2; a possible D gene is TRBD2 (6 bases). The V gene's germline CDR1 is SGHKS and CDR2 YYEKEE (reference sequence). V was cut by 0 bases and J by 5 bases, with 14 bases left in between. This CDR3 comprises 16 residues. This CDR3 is CASSLGQRVRTGELFF. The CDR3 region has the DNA TGTGCCAGCAGCTTGGGGCAGCGGGTGCGAACCGGGGAGCTGTTTTTT.

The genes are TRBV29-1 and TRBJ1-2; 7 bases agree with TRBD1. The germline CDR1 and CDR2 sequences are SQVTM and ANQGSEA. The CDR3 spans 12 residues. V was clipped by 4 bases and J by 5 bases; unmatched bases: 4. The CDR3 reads CSVGDRVYGYTF. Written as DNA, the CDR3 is TGCAGCGTTGGGGACAGAGTTTATGGCTACACCTTC.

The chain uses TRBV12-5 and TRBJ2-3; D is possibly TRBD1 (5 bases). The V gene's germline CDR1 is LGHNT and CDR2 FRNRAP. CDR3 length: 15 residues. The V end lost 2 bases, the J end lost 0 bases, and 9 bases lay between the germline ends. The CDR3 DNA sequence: TGTGCTAGTGGTTTGTCGGCAGGGAGCACAGATACGCAGTATTTT. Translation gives CASGLSAGSTDTQYF.

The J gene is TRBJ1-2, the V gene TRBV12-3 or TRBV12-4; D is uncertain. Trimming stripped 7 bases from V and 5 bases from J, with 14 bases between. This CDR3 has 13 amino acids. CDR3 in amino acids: CASTPSTGYGYTF. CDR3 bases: TGTGCCAGCACCCCTTCGACGGGGTATGGCTACACCTTC.

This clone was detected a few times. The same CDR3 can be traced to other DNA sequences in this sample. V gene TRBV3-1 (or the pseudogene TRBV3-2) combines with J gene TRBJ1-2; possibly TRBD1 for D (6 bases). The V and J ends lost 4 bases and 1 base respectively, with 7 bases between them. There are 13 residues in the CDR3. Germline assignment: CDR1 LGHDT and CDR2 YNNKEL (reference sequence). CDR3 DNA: TGTGCCAGCAGCCCACAGGGTAACTATGGCTACACCTTC. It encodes CASSPQGNYGYTF.

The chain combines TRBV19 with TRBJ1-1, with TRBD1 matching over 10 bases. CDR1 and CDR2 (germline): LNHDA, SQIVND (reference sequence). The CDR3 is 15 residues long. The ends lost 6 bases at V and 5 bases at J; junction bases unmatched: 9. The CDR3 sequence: CASRERQGARTEAFF. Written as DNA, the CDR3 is TGTGCCAGTAGAGAACGACAGGGGGCTAGGACTGAAGCTTTCTTT.

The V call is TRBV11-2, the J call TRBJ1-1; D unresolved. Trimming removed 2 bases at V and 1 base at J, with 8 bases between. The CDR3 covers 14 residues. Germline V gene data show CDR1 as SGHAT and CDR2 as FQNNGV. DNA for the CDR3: TGTGCCAGCAGCTTAAATGCAGGGAACACTGAAGCTTTCTTT. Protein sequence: CASSLNAGNTEAFF.